This T cell receptor (beta chain) stems from a study of blood T cell repertoires in COVID-19. On the study more broadly: Acute and convalescent COVID-19 specimens originated in the United States, Italy and Spain. PBMCs, B-cell-depleted T cells, or T cells provided the cDNA or gDNA that made up the material.

In the source study's methods: Reference gene primer amplification in the assay estimated nucleated cell counts. Profiling relied on immunoSEQ multiplex PCR, and the TCRdb table lists in-frame clones only, not all of them. V and J calls and clone size follow that table, whereas D and trimming were derived from the DNA. The sample contains 55,000 to 90,000 clones, approximately 85% of which appear only once. The V gene lost 4 bases and the J gene lost 7 bases, with 5 bases spanning the gap. Germline CDR1 reads SGHDN; CDR2 reads FVKESK. This CDR3 comprises 11 residues. This clonotype was obtained from an elderly woman with active or convalescent COVID-19. Sequenced material: peripheral blood. The J gene is TRBJ1-5, the V gene TRBV14, with TRBD1 as a possible D gene (5 bases). CDR3 residues: CASSRGQPQHF. The CDR3 nucleotides read TGTGCCAGCAGCCGGGGCCAGCCCCAGCATTTT.